These 28 T cell receptor beta chains share one sample of origin, sequenced in a study of T cell responses to AZD1222 COVID-19 vaccine. Profiled with immunoSEQ multiplex PCR; TCRdb holds only in-frame clones, not every one. The table shows 90,000 to 150,000 clones, with about 90% occurring only once. Sequencing was performed on peripheral blood, taken 28 days after the second AZD1222 dose. All receptors derive from an adult who received the AZD1222 COVID-19 vaccine.

The rearrangement uses TRBV28 and TRBJ1-4; no definite D call. The germline gives CDR1 MDHEN, CDR2 SYDVKM. V was trimmed by 1 base and J by 5 bases, leaving 11 bases between them. This CDR3 has 15 residues. The CDR3: CASSLSFGANEKLFF. DNA of the CDR3: TGTGCCAGCAGTTTATCGTTTGGAGCGAATGAAAAACTGTTTTTT.

A remark on this clone: Other DNA sequences in the same sample also yield this CDR3. This chain uses TRBV18 with TRBJ1-4; D is ambiguous. The CDR3 loop spans 15 amino acids. Per the germline V gene, CDR1 is KGHSH and CDR2 is LQKENI. Trimming stripped 2 bases from V and 0 bases from J, with 7 bases between. CDR3 nucleotides: TGTGCCAGCTCACCAGCAGGAACAACTAATGAAAAACTGTTTTTT. Residues: CASSPAGTTNEKLFF.

In this sample, this clone turned up a few times. This chain connects TRBV15 to TRBJ1-1; D ambiguous. Germline values: CDR1 LNHNV, CDR2 YYDKDF (reference sequence). CDR3 size: 13 residues. V was clipped by 0 bases and J by 8 bases, with 10 bases between them. CDR3: CATSRDRRVEAFF. CDR3 sequence (DNA): TGTGCCACCAGCAGAGATCGGAGGGTGGAAGCTTTCTTT. Filled out from reference TRBV15 and TRBJ1-1, the complete variable domain reads DAMVIQNPRYQVTQFGKPVTLSCSQTLNHNVMYWYQQKSSQAPKLLFHYYDKDFNNEADTPDNFQSRRPNTSFCFLDIRSPGLGDTAMYLCATSRDRRVEAFFGQGTRLTVV.

This clone appeared once. Here the CDR3 reads CSVRDRGGEQYF. Written as DNA, the CDR3 is TGCAGCGTTCGGGACAGGGGAGGCGAGCAGTACTTC. The chain uses TRBV29-1 and TRBJ2-7; 10 nucleotides line up with TRBD1. Per germline, CDR1 SQVTM and CDR2 ANQGSEA. V gave up 5 bases and J gave up 6 bases; unmatched junction bases: 4. This CDR3 spans 12 amino acids.

The chain recombines TRBV9 with TRBJ2-1, with TRBD1 matching over 8 bases. The CDR3 length is 12 residues. V lost 2 bases to trimming and J lost 12 bases; unmatched junction nucleotides: 4. Germline values: CDR1 SGDLS, CDR2 YYNGEE. CDR3 loop: CASSVTGERQFF. The CDR3 DNA reads as TGTGCCAGCAGCGTGACAGGGGAGAGGCAGTTCTTC. Combining the CDR3 with reference TRBV9 and TRBJ2-1 gives the whole variable domain DSGVTQTPKHLITATGQRVTLRCSPRSGDLSVYWYQQSLDQGLQFLIQYYNGEERAKGNILERFSAQQFPDLHSELNLSSLELGDSALYFCASSVTGERQFFGPGTRLTVL.

The sample holds one count of this clone. The gene calls are TRBV7-8 and TRBJ1-4; D unclear. Per the germline V gene, CDR1 is SGHVS and CDR2 is FQNEAQ. There are 13 residues in the CDR3. The ends were cut back, 2 bases at V and 13 bases at J, with 14 bases in the middle. The CDR3 DNA follows: TGTGCCAGCAGCTTAAGCTTGAAACTAGGACTGTTTTTT. It encodes CASSLSLKLGLFF.

This rearrangement joins TRBV9 to TRBJ1-1, with D perhaps matching TRBD1 (6 bases). This CDR3 region has 14 residues. Trimming stripped 4 bases from V and 6 bases from J, with 16 bases between. Germline-derived CDR1 and CDR2 are SGDLS and YYNGEE. The CDR3 protein is CASSRGGGEAEAFF. DNA of the CDR3: TGTGCCAGCAGCCGCGGGGGGGGCGAGGCTGAAGCTTTCTTT.

The chain employs TRBV6-5 and TRBJ2-3, with D perhaps TRBD2 (5 bases). The CDR3 contains 13 residues. The germline gives CDR1 MNHEY, CDR2 SVGAGI. The V and J ends lost 0 bases and 4 bases respectively, with 5 bases between them. CDR3 in DNA: TGTGCCAGCAGTTACTCGAGGGCAGATACGCAGTATTTT. Its protein product is CASSYSRADTQYF.

V is TRBV5-1 and J is TRBJ1-2; a possible D gene is TRBD1 (5 bases). The CDR3 sequence is 14 residues long. V lost 5 bases to trimming and J lost 4 bases, with 15 bases between them. The germline CDR1 and CDR2 sequences are SGHRS and YFSETQ. Written as DNA, the CDR3 is TGCGCCAGCAGTCAGGGTACAAGATCCTATGGCTACACCTTC. This gives the protein CASSQGTRSYGYTF.

DNA for the CDR3: TGTGCCAGCAGGCTGGACAGGACAGATACGCAGTATTTT. Its translation is CASRLDRTDTQYF. The chain is built from TRBV6-5 and TRBJ2-3; 7 bases agree with TRBD1. The germline CDR1 and CDR2 sequences are MNHEY and SVGAGI. V lost 6 bases and J lost 3; bases outside the gene matches: 3. The CDR3 spans 13 residues.

This rearrangement joins TRBV7-2 to TRBJ1-1; D possibly corresponds to TRBD1 (5 bases). Trimming removed 1 base from V and 5 bases from J, with 11 bases in between. This CDR3 is 14 amino acids long. In germline, CDR1 is SGHTA, CDR2 FQGNSA. The CDR3 loop reads CASSLEGQGTEAFF. CDR3 DNA sequence: TGTGCCAGCAGCTTAGAAGGGCAGGGTACTGAAGCTTTCTTT.

The chain employs TRBV18 and TRBJ2-7; D unclear. Germline loops: CDR1 KGHSH, CDR2 LQKENI. V was trimmed by 4 bases and J by 0 bases, leaving 4 bases between them. This CDR3 comprises 12 residues. This CDR3 is CASSLSSYEQYF. As DNA, the CDR3 is TGTGCCAGCTCACTAAGCTCCTACGAGCAGTACTTC.

The J gene is TRBJ2-2, the V gene TRBV18, with 8 bases that match TRBD1. The germline V gene has CDR1 KGHSH and CDR2 LQKENI. The CDR3 has 15 amino acids. J gave up 4 bases and V 3 bases, and 4 bases lay outside the gene matches. CDR3 sequence (DNA): TGTGCCAGCTCACCCAGACAGGGGATCACCGGGGAGCTGTTTTTT. It translates to CASSPRQGITGELFF.

The chain combines TRBV28 with TRBJ2-3, with a tentative D call TRBD1 (6 bases). Germline values: CDR1 MDHEN, CDR2 SYDVKM. The CDR3 extends over 18 amino acids. Trimming pared 7 bases from V and 4 bases from J, leaving 27 bases between. CDR3 nucleotide sequence: TGTGCCAGCACCCCCCCGCCTACAGGGTATTGGGGTGCAGATACGCAGTATTTT. Its translation: CASTPPPTGYWGADTQYF.

This chain joins TRBV7-2 and TRBJ2-2; D ambiguous. Germline loops: CDR1 SGHTA, CDR2 FQGNSA. V was trimmed by 4 bases and J by 0 bases, leaving 6 bases between them. This CDR3 contains 14 residues. The CDR3 sequence: CASSSPPNTGELFF. Here the CDR3 DNA reads TGTGCCAGCAGCTCGCCGCCGAACACCGGGGAGCTGTTTTTT.

The CDR3 DNA follows: TGTGCCAGCAGTCGACAGGGGGCATTGAACACCATATATTTT. As protein: CASSRQGALNTIYF. V is TRBV28 and J is TRBJ1-3; 10 nucleotides agree with TRBD1. The V gene's germline CDR1 is MDHEN and CDR2 SYDVKM. Trimming took 5 bases from V and 7 from J; bases not matched to a gene: 5. The CDR3 runs to 14 residues.

This sequence joins TRBV5-8 and TRBJ2-5; 7 bases agree with TRBD2. Germline loops: CDR1 SGHTS, CDR2 YDEGEE. V shed 1 base, J shed 7 bases, and the junction held 13 bases outside the gene matches. The length of the CDR3 is 16 residues. The CDR3 spells CASSLRGSGPEGTQYF. CDR3 nucleotide sequence: TGTGCCAGCAGCTTGAGGGGTAGCGGGCCAGAAGGGACCCAGTACTTC.

The chain recombines TRBV5-1 with TRBJ2-3; 9 positions match TRBD1. This CDR3 comprises 16 residues. Germline CDR1 reads SGHRS; CDR2 reads YFSETQ. The V segment lost 3 bases and the J segment 3 bases; nucleotides outside the gene matches: 8. The CDR3: CASSSGWTGETDTQYF. The DNA for the CDR3 is TGCGCCAGCAGCTCAGGTTGGACAGGGGAGACAGATACGCAGTATTTT.

The CDR3 DNA reads as TGTGCCAGCTCATTTGGAGAGACCCAGTACTTC. It is translated as CASSFGETQYF. This chain connects TRBV18 to TRBJ2-5; D ambiguous. V lost 5 bases and J lost 4, with 5 bases in between. The CDR3 contains 11 residues. Germline V gene lookup returns CDR1 KGHSH and CDR2 LQKENI.

The V call is TRBV14, the J call TRBJ2-2, with 8 bases fitting TRBD1. Germline V CDR1 and CDR2: SGHDN, FVKESK. This CDR3 contains 15 residues. J gave up 3 bases and V 0 bases, and 0 bases lay outside the gene matches. The CDR3 reads CASSQEQGDTGELFF. The CDR3 nucleotides read TGTGCCAGCAGCCAAGAACAGGGGGACACCGGGGAGCTGTTTTTT.

The chain combines TRBV6-2 or TRBV6-3 with TRBJ1-2; unclear D gene. Germline loops: CDR1 MNHEY, CDR2 SVGEGT. The CDR3 covers 13 residues. V lost 5 bases and J 2 bases, leaving 9 bases between the germline ends. As DNA, the CDR3 is TGTGCCAGCAGTCCGGACGGAAACTATGGCTACACCTTC. This codes for CASSPDGNYGYTF.

CDR3 sequence reads: CASSFSTALNTEAFF. In DNA form, the CDR3 reads TGTGCCAGCAGCTTTTCGACAGCCCTGAACACTGAAGCTTTCTTT. The V and J genes are TRBV7-8 and TRBJ1-1; perhaps TRBD1 as D (5 bases). Trimming took 3 bases from V and 0 from J, leaving 11 bases between them. CDR1 and CDR2 from the germline V gene are SGHVS and FQNEAQ. This CDR3 is built from 15 residues.

The V gene is TRBV5-6, the J gene TRBJ1-2; 7 bases agree with TRBD1. The trim removed 4 bases at V and 3 bases at J, leaving 12 bases unmatched. Germline V gives CDR1 SGHDT, CDR2 YYEEEE. There are 16 residues in the CDR3. DNA of the CDR3: TGTGCCAGCAGCCCGGAGACAGGGTTGTCGGACTATGGCTACACCTTC. Amino acids: CASSPETGLSDYGYTF.

This chain connects TRBV6-2 or TRBV6-3 to TRBJ2-5; TRBD2 matches at 11 bases. The V gene end was trimmed by 0 bases and the J gene end by 0 bases; junction bases not matched to a gene: 3. This CDR3 comprises 17 residues. The germline V gene encodes CDR1 MNHEY and CDR2 SVGEGT. CDR3 nucleotides: TGTGCCAGCAGTTACTCCTCTAGCGGGGGGTACCAAGAGACCCAGTACTTC. Translation: CASSYSSSGGYQETQYF.

V gene TRBV5-4 combines with J gene TRBJ2-6, with D possibly matching TRBD2 (7 bases). CDR1 is SGHNT, CDR2 YYREEE, per germline (reference sequence). This CDR3 has 16 amino acids. V was cut by 0 bases and J by 2 bases, with 9 bases left in between. The CDR3 loop reads CASSLGGGTGANVLTF. CDR3 bases: TGTGCCAGCAGCTTGGGGGGGGGCACTGGGGCCAACGTCCTGACTTTC.

This clone was counted between two and nine times. V usage is TRBV2 and J usage is TRBJ1-5; 7 bases align to TRBD1. Trimming at V came to 5 bases and at J to 4 bases, leaving 2 bases not matched to a gene. There are 13 residues in the CDR3. Germline V CDR1 and CDR2: SNHLY, FYNNEI. CDR3 sequence: CASSRDRNQPQHF. The DNA of the CDR3 is TGTGCCAGCAGTCGGGACAGAAATCAGCCCCAGCATTTT.

DNA of the CDR3: TGTGCCAGTAGTTCCACAGGGGTTCGTGTTCAGCCCCAGCATTTT. The encoded protein is CASSSTGVRVQPQHF. The V and J genes are TRBV19 and TRBJ1-5; 7 bases fit TRBD1. The CDR3 runs 15 residues. Germline CDR1 reads LNHDA; CDR2 reads SQIVND (reference sequence). Losses at the gene ends were 5 bases for V and 6 bases for J; bases not matched to a gene: 10. Full variable domain (rest looked up from reference TRBV19 and TRBJ1-5): DGGITQSPKYLFRKEGQNVTLSCEQNLNHDAMYWYRQDPGQGLRLIYYSQIVNDFQKGDIAEGYSVSREKKESFPLTVTSAQKNPTAFYLCASSSTGVRVQPQHFGDGTRLSIL.

The chain uses TRBV28 and TRBJ1-6; TRBD1 matches at 8 bases. V trimming: 3 bases; J trimming: 3 bases; junction bases outside the gene matches: 4. The CDR3 extends over 16 amino acids. The germline V gene encodes CDR1 MDHEN and CDR2 SYDVKM. CDR3 nucleotide sequence: TGTGCCAGCAGTTTTGGACAGGGTGGCTATAATTCACCCCTCCACTTT. Amino acid sequence: CASSFGQGGYNSPLHF.